Included here is one T cell receptor (beta chain) sequence, with context. Its specificity is not known. The sample belongs to a study of identical twins' blood T cells. Study background: Roughly twelve libraries, six alpha and six beta, gave some 50 million reads.

V was cut by 5 bases and J by 2 bases, with 6 bases left in between. Germline loops: CDR1 LGHNT, CDR2 FRNRAP. This CDR3 has 12 amino acids. Three pairs of healthy female monozygous twins were the donors. TCRdb processed the 5' RACE reads anew with MiXCR; each CDR3 protein has one entry. The table shows roughly 340,000 distinct CDR3 sequences, with roughly 27% occurring only once. Study conclusions and caveats: Twins shared more top CDR3 clonotypes than unrelated donors did. Twin similarity might stem from environmental factors, not only genetics.

Sequenced input: PBMCs. The rearrangement joins TRBV12-5 to TRBJ1-1; D uncertain. The clonotype was recovered from a woman between 18 and 49 years old in good health. The CDR3 region is CASGPGNTEAFF. The CDR3 region has the DNA TGTGCTAGTGGTCCCGGTAACACTGAAGCTTTCTTT.